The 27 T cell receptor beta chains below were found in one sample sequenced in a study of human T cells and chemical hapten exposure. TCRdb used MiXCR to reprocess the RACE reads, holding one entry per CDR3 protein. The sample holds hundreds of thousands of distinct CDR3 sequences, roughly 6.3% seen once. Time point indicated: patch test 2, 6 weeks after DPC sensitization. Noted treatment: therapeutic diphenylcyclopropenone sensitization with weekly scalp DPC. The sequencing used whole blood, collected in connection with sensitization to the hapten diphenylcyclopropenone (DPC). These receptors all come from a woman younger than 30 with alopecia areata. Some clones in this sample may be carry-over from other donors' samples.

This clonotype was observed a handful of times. The CDR3 protein is CASSYDDRTFFNTGELFF. The CDR3 DNA sequence: TGTGCCAGCAGTTACGATGACAGAACTTTTTTCAACACCGGGGAGCTGTTTTTT. The V call is TRBV6-2 or TRBV6-3, the J call TRBJ2-2, with D tentatively TRBD1 (5 bases). With 2 bases removed from V and 2 bases from J, the gap between germline ends came to 18 bases. The CDR3 runs to 18 residues. The germline CDR1 and CDR2 sequences are MNHEY and SVGEGT.

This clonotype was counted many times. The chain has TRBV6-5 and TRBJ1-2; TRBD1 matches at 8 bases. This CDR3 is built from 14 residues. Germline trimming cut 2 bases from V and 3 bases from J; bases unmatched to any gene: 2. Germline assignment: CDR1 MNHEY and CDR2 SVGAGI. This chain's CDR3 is CASSYNRGDYGYTF. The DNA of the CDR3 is TGTGCCAGCAGTTACAACAGGGGGGACTATGGCTACACCTTC.

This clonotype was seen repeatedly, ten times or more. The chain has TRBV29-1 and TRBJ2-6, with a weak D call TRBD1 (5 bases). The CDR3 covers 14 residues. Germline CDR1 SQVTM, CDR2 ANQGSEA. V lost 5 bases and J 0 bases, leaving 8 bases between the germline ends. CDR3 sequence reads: CSVQGDSGANVLTF. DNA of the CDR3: TGCAGCGTTCAGGGTGACTCTGGGGCCAACGTCCTGACTTTC.

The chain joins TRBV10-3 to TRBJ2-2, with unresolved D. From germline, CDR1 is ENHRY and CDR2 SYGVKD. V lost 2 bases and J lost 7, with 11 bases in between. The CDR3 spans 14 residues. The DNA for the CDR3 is TGTGCCATCAGTGAGGGGGTACTCAACGGGGAGCTGTTTTTT. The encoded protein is CAISEGVLNGELFF.

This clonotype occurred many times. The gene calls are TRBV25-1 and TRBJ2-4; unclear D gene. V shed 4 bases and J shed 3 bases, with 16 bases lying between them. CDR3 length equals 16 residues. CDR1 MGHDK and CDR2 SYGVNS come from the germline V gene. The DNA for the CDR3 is TGTGCCAGCAGTGGGTCATGGGGTCAGAACAAAAACATTCAGTACTTC. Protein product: CASSGSWGQNKNIQYF.

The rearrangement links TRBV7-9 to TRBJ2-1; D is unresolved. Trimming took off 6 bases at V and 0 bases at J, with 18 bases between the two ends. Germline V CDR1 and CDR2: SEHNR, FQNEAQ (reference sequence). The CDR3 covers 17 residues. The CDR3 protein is CASSPEFSESSYNEQFF. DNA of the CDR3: TGTGCCAGCAGTCCAGAATTTTCGGAGAGCTCCTACAATGAGCAGTTCTTC.

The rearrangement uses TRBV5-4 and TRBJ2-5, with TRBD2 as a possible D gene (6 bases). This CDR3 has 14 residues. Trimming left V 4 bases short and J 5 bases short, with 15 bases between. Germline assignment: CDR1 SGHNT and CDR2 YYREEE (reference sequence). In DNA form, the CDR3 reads TGTGCCAGCAGCCAATACACCCGGGGGGAGACCCAGTACTTC. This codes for CASSQYTRGETQYF.

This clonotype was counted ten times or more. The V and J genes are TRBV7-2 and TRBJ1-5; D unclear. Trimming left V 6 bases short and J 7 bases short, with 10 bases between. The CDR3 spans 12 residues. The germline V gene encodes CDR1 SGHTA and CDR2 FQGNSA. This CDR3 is CASSSTRQPQHF. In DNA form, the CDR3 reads TGTGCCAGCAGTTCGACAAGACAGCCCCAGCATTTT.

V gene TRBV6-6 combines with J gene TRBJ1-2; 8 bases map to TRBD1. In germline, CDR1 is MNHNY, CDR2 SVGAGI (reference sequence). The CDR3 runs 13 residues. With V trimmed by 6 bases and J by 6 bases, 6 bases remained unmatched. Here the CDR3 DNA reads TGTGCCAGCAGATCCAGGGGGCGCGATGGCTACACCTTC. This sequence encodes CASRSRGRDGYTF.

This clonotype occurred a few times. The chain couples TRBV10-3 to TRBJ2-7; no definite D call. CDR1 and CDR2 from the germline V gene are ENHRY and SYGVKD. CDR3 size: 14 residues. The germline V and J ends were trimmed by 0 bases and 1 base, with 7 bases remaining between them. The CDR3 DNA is TGTGCCATCAGTGAGTCGACTCGGTCCTACGAGCAGTACTTC. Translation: CAISESTRSYEQYF.

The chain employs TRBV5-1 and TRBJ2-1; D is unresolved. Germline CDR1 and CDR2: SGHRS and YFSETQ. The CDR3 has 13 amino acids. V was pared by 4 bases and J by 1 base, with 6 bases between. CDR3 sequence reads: CASSMGSYNEQFF. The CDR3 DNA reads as TGCGCCAGCAGCATGGGATCCTACAATGAGCAGTTCTTC.

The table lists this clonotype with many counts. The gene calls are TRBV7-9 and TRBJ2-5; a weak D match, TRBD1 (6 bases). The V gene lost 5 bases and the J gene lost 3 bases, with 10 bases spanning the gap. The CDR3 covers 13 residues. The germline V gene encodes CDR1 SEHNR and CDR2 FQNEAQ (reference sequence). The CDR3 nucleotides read TGTGCCAGCAGCCCGGCAGGGGAAGAGACCCAGTACTTC. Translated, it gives CASSPAGEETQYF.

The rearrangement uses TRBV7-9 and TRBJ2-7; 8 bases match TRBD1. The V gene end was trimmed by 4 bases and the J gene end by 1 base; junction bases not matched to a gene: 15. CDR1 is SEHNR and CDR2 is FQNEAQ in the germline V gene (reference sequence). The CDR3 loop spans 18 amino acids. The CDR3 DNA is TGTGCCAGCAGCTCAAAAAGGACAGGGCCACCGATATCCTACGAGCAGTACTTC. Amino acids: CASSSKRTGPPISYEQYF.

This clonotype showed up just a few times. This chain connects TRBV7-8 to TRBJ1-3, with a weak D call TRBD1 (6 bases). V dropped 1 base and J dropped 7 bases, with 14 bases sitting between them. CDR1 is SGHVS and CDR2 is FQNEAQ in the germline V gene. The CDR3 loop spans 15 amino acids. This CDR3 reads CASSLGRQGMNTIYF. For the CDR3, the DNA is TGTGCCAGCAGCTTAGGGCGGCAGGGGATGAACACCATATATTTT.

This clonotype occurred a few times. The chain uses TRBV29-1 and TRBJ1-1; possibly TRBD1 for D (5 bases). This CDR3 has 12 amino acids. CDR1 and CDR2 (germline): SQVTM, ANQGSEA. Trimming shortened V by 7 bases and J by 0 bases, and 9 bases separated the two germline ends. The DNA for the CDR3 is TGCAGCGCCAGGGCCATGAACACTGAAGCTTTCTTT. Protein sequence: CSARAMNTEAFF.

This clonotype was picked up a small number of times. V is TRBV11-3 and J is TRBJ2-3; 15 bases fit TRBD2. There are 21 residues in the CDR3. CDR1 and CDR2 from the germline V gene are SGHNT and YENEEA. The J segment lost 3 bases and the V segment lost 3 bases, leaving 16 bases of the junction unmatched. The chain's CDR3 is CASSLGRWTSGGAHLTDTQYF. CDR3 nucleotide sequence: TGTGCCAGCAGCTTGGGGCGTTGGACTAGCGGGGGGGCGCACCTAACAGATACGCAGTATTTT.

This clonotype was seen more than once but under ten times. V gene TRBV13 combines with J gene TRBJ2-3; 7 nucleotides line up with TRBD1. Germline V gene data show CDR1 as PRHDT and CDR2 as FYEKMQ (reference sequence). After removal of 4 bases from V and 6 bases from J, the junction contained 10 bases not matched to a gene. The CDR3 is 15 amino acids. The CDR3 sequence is CASSSGQNFMDTQYF. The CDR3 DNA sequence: TGTGCCAGCAGCTCGGGACAGAACTTCATGGATACGCAGTATTTT.

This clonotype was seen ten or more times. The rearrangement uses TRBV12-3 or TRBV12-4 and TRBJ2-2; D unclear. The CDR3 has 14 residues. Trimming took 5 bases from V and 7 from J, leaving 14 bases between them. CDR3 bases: TGTGCCAGCAGTACTGCTGGCGTTGACGGGGAGCTGTTTTTT. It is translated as CASSTAGVDGELFF.

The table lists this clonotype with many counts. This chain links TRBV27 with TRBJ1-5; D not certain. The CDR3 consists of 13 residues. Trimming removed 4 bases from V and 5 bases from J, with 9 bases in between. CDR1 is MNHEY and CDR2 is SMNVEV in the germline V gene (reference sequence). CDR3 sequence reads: CASSSDSYQPQHF. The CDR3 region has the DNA TGTGCCAGCAGTTCAGACTCGTATCAGCCCCAGCATTTT.

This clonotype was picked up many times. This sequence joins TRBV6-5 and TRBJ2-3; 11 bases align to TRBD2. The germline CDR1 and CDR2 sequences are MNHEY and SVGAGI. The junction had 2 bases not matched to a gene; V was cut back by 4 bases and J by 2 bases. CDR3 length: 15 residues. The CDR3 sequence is CASSWGLAATDTQYF. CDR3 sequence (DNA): TGTGCCAGCAGTTGGGGACTAGCGGCCACAGATACGCAGTATTTT.

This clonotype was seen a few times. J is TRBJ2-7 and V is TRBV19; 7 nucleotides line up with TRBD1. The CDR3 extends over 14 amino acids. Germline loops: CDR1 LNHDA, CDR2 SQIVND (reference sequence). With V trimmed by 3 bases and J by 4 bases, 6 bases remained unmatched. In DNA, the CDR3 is TGTGCCAGTAGTATCGGGACAGAAGGATACGAGCAGTACTTC. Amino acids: CASSIGTEGYEQYF.

Here the CDR3 DNA reads TGTGCCAGCAGTTTCGTAAGCCAAGAGACCCAGTACTTC. Its translation is CASSFVSQETQYF. V is TRBV28 and J is TRBJ2-5; D is undetermined. The V gene lost 3 bases and the J gene lost 1 base, with 6 bases spanning the gap. CDR1 MDHEN and CDR2 SYDVKM come from the germline V gene. There are 13 residues in the CDR3.

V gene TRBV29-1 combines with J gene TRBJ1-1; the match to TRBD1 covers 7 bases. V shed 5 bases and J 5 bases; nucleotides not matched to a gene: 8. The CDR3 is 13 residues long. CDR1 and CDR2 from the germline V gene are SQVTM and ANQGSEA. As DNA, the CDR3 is TGCAGCGTTATGACAGGGAGGCAAACTGAAGCTTTCTTT. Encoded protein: CSVMTGRQTEAFF. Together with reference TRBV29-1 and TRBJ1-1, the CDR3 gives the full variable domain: SAVISQKPSRDICQRGTSLTIQCQVDSQVTMMFWYRQQPGQSLTLIATANQGSEATYESGFVIDKFPISRPNLTFSTLTVSNMSPEDSSIYLCSVMTGRQTEAFFGQGTRLTVV.

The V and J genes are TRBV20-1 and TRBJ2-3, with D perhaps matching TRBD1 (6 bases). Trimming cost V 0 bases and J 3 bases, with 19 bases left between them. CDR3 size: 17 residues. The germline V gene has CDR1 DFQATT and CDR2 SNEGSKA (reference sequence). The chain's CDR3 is CSARERRGRTGTDTQYF. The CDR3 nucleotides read TGCAGTGCTAGAGAGCGCAGGGGACGCACTGGGACAGATACGCAGTATTTT.

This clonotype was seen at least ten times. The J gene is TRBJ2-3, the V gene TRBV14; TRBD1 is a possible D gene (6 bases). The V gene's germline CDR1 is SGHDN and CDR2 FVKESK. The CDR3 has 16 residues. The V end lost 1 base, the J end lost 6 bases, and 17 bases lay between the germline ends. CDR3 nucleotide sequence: TGTGCCAGCAGCCAAGGGACAGCCAGGGATTCTGATACGCAGTATTTT. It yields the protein CASSQGTARDSDTQYF.

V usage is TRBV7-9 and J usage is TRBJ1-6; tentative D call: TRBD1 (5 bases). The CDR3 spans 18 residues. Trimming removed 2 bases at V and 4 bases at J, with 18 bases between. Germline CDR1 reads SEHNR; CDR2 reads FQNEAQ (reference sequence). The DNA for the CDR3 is TGTGCCAGCAGCTTAAATAATCCAGGGATGGTATATAATTCACCCCTCCACTTT. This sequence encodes CASSLNNPGMVYNSPLHF.

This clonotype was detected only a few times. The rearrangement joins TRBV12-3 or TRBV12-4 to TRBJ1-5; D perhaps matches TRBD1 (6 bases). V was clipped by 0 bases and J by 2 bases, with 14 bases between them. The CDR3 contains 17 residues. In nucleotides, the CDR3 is TGTGCCAGCAGTTTAGCGCGGGACACGTTTGGCAATCAGCCCCAGCATTTT. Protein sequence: CASSLARDTFGNQPQHF.